This TCR beta chain emerged from a study of blood T cell repertoires in COVID-19. Study-wide context: Specimens from acute and convalescent COVID-19 originated in the United States, Italy and Spain.

TCRdb keeps only in-frame clones here, not all; method: immunoSEQ multiplex PCR. The sample consists of approximately 14,000 clones, roughly 84% of them appearing once. A single count supports this clone. V lost 2 bases and J 8 bases, leaving 16 bases between the germline ends. Germline V gives CDR1 MNHNY, CDR2 SVGAGI (reference sequence). This CDR3 is built from 15 residues. The J gene is TRBJ2-4, the V gene TRBV6-6; tentative D call: TRBD1 (6 bases). This receptor was identified in a man aged 45-65 years with active COVID-19. The source material was peripheral blood. The CDR3 reads CASSYSPGTQDIQYF. The CDR3 bases are TGTGCCAGCAGTTACAGCCCCGGGACACAGGACATTCAGTACTTC.